These 32 T cell receptor beta chains were sequenced from one sample in a study of blood T cell repertoires in COVID-19. Assay used: immunoSEQ multiplex PCR; TCRdb lists only in-frame clones, some missing. The sample shows roughly 99,000 clones, about 84% of them seen only once. The sample comprised peripheral blood. These receptor sequences come from an elderly woman with acute or convalescent COVID-19.

The gene calls are TRBV5-1 and TRBJ2-5, with D possibly being TRBD2 (5 bases). V was trimmed by 0 bases and J by 1 base, leaving 10 bases between them. The germline V gene has CDR1 SGHRS and CDR2 YFSETQ. The CDR3 totals 15 residues. The CDR3 sequence: CASSLGSSGQETQYF. In DNA form, the CDR3 reads TGCGCCAGCAGCTTGGGGTCCAGCGGCCAAGAGACCCAGTACTTC.

The chain couples TRBV9 to TRBJ2-3; TRBD2 is a possible D gene (7 bases). The V and J ends lost 1 base and 5 bases respectively, with 23 bases between them. Germline V CDR1 and CDR2: SGDLS, YYNGEE. The CDR3 totals 18 residues. As DNA, the CDR3 is TGTGCCAGCAGCGTACCCGGGGGGACGGCGGGGGCCGAAGATACGCAGTATTTT. Its translation: CASSVPGGTAGAEDTQYF. The whole variable domain, filled in from reference TRBV9 and TRBJ2-3, reads DSGVTQTPKHLITATGQRVTLRCSPRSGDLSVYWYQQSLDQGLQFLIQYYNGEERAKGNILERFSAQQFPDLHSELNLSSLELGDSALYFCASSVPGGTAGAEDTQYFGPGTRLTVL.

This clone was counted between two and nine times. The rearrangement links TRBV19 to TRBJ1-5; tentatively, D is TRBD1 (5 bases). Trimming pared 5 bases from V and 5 bases from J, leaving 19 bases between. CDR1 and CDR2 (germline): LNHDA, SQIVND (reference sequence). The CDR3 has 16 residues. As DNA, the CDR3 is TGTGCCAGTAGTCCCCTCCACGGGGGACTTGATCAGCCCCAGCATTTT. Translated, it gives CASSPLHGGLDQPQHF.

This chain connects TRBV6-2 or TRBV6-3 to TRBJ2-4, with D possibly matching TRBD1 (6 bases). Germline V lookup: CDR1 MNHEY, CDR2 SVGEGT. V shed 5 bases and J shed 6 bases, with 17 bases lying between them. This CDR3 is built from 15 residues. The DNA for the CDR3 is TGTGCCAGCAGTCCCCGGTGGGGGCTAGGAAACATTCAGTACTTC. This translates into CASSPRWGLGNIQYF.

This rearrangement joins TRBV7-9 to TRBJ2-2, with 8 nucleotides matching TRBD1. Per the germline V gene, CDR1 is SEHNR and CDR2 is FQNEAQ (reference sequence). The CDR3 is 16 amino acids. V lost 5 bases, J lost 2 bases, and 7 bases stayed unmatched. The CDR3 sequence: CASSKDRGPNTGELFF. In nucleotides, the CDR3 is TGTGCCAGCAGCAAAGACAGGGGCCCAAACACCGGGGAGCTGTTTTTT.

The rearrangement links TRBV4-2 to TRBJ1-3, with D possibly TRBD1 on 6 matching bases. Germline CDR1 is LGHNA and CDR2 is YNFKEQ. With 2 bases removed from V and 0 bases from J, the gap between germline ends came to 17 bases. The CDR3 sequence is 18 residues long. The CDR3 region is CASSQPGRGGASGNTIYF. For the CDR3, the DNA is TGTGCCAGCAGCCAACCCGGGCGGGGGGGCGCCTCTGGAAACACCATATATTTT.

V is TRBV3-1 (or the pseudogene TRBV3-2) and J is TRBJ2-1; 9 bases agree with TRBD2. The CDR3 spans 17 residues. The ends lost 0 bases at V and 5 bases at J; junction bases unmatched: 8. Germline assignment: CDR1 LGHDT and CDR2 YNNKEL (reference sequence). For the CDR3, the DNA is TGTGCCAGCAGCCAAGATGCCCGGCGGGGGGGAAACAATGAGCAGTTCTTC. Translated, it gives CASSQDARRGGNNEQFF.

This rearrangement joins TRBV7-2 to TRBJ2-1, with TRBD2 matching 10 bases. The V segment lost 0 bases and the J segment 8 bases; nucleotides outside the gene matches: 10. Germline V lookup: CDR1 SGHTA, CDR2 FQGNSA. The CDR3 is 17 amino acids. In DNA, the CDR3 is TGTGCCAGCAGCTTAGCAGGAGCGGGGGGGTTCTTCTATGAGCAGTTCTTC. It codes for CASSLAGAGGFFYEQFF.

This clone was counted between two and nine times. V gene TRBV6-1 combines with J gene TRBJ2-5, with TRBD2 matching over 14 bases. The trim removed 3 bases at V and 4 bases at J, leaving 13 bases unmatched. This CDR3 comprises 19 residues. Germline V gives CDR1 MNHNS, CDR2 SASEGT. In DNA, the CDR3 is TGTGCCAGCAGTGATTGGGGACTAGCGGGGGCCCCAGCCGGAGAGACCCAGTACTTC. The encoded protein is CASSDWGLAGAPAGETQYF.

The V and J genes are TRBV5-1 and TRBJ1-1; unclear D gene. This CDR3 spans 15 amino acids. V lost 2 bases and J 4 bases, leaving 15 bases between the germline ends. Per germline, CDR1 SGHRS and CDR2 YFSETQ. CDR3 protein: CASSFGERLSTEAFF. In DNA, the CDR3 is TGCGCCAGCAGCTTCGGGGAGCGCCTGAGCACTGAAGCTTTCTTT.

The chain carries TRBV10-3 and TRBJ1-4, with TRBD1 matching over 7 bases. The CDR3 is made up of 17 amino acids. The trim removed 1 base at V and 3 bases at J, leaving 8 bases unmatched. Germline CDR1 ENHRY, CDR2 SYGVKD. The CDR3 coding sequence is TGTGCCATCAGTGAGTTGGGCCCAGGGGGAGCTAATGAAAAACTGTTTTTT. Translation: CAISELGPGGANEKLFF.

This clone was detected a few times. The gene calls are TRBV4-2 and TRBJ2-5; D may be TRBD2 (6 bases). This CDR3 region has 16 residues. From germline, CDR1 is LGHNA and CDR2 YNFKEQ. The V end was cut by 4 bases, the J end by 2 bases, with 17 bases between. CDR3 DNA: TGTGCCAGCAGCCGCCGTGCCCGGGACTCTCAAGAGACCCAGTACTTC. It codes for CASSRRARDSQETQYF.

V and J are TRBV6-2 or TRBV6-3 and TRBJ1-5; tentatively, D is TRBD1 (6 bases). CDR1 is MNHEY, CDR2 SVGEGT, per germline. Trimming stripped 2 bases from V and 1 base from J, with 15 bases between. This CDR3 is built from 17 residues. The CDR3, as DNA: TGTGCCAGCAGTTACGGGCGGGGGCAGGGGAGCAATCAGCCCCAGCATTTT. It yields the protein CASSYGRGQGSNQPQHF.

This chain connects TRBV19 to TRBJ2-3; D might be TRBD2 (5 bases). V lost 4 bases and J 0 bases, leaving 5 bases between the germline ends. CDR1 is LNHDA, CDR2 SQIVND, per germline (reference sequence). The CDR3 has 13 residues. CDR3 residues: CASSSGSTDTQYF. In nucleotides, the CDR3 is TGTGCCAGTAGTAGCGGGAGCACAGATACGCAGTATTTT.

J is TRBJ2-1 and V is TRBV3-1 (or the pseudogene TRBV3-2); D may be TRBD2 (7 bases). This CDR3 contains 13 residues. Germline-derived CDR1 and CDR2 are LGHDT and YNNKEL (reference sequence). V was trimmed by 4 bases and J by 9 bases, leaving 13 bases between them. CDR3 region: CASSRGGGFEQFF. Written as DNA, the CDR3 is TGTGCCAGCAGCCGAGGCGGGGGCTTTGAGCAGTTCTTC.

The rearrangement links TRBV29-1 to TRBJ1-1; TRBD1 matches at 7 bases. From germline, CDR1 is SQVTM and CDR2 ANQGSEA. V was clipped by 6 bases and J by 0 bases; unmatched bases: 7. The CDR3 has 14 residues. For the CDR3, the DNA is TGCAGCGTCTCACCGGGACAGATGAACACTGAAGCTTTCTTT. It specifies CSVSPGQMNTEAFF.

The chain joins TRBV3-1 (or the pseudogene TRBV3-2) to TRBJ1-1; TRBD1 matches 7 bases. J lost 2 bases, V lost 3 bases, and 6 bases had no gene match. Germline assignment: CDR1 LGHDT and CDR2 YNNKEL (reference sequence). The CDR3 is 15 residues long. CDR3 DNA: TGTGCCAGCAGCCAGTCGGACAGGCTCAACACTGAAGCTTTCTTT. It specifies CASSQSDRLNTEAFF.

This chain uses TRBV7-2 with TRBJ2-7, with TRBD2 as a possible D gene (7 bases). This CDR3 spans 19 amino acids. V was shortened by 4 bases and J by 0 bases, with 25 bases between the two germline ends. Germline assignment: CDR1 SGHTA and CDR2 FQGNSA. Written as DNA, the CDR3 is TGTGCCAGCAGCTCAACACGCGGGGGCGATACATCTCGCTCCTACGAGCAGTACTTC. It is translated as CASSSTRGGDTSRSYEQYF.

The gene calls are TRBV4-1 and TRBJ2-5, with TRBD2 matching 9 bases. V lost 0 bases and J lost 4; bases outside the gene matches: 6. CDR3 size: 16 residues. CDR1 MGHRA and CDR2 YSYEKL come from the germline V gene. This chain's CDR3 is CASSQDVRGGRETQYF. The CDR3 region has the DNA TGCGCCAGCAGCCAAGATGTGCGGGGGGGGCGAGAGACCCAGTACTTC.

The genes are TRBV11-1 and TRBJ2-1, with TRBD1 identical over 9 bases. V lost 3 bases to trimming and J lost 3 bases; unmatched junction nucleotides: 3. The CDR3 covers 15 residues. Germline V CDR1 and CDR2: SGHAT, FQDESV (reference sequence). The CDR3 DNA reads as TGTGCCAGCAGCTTCACAGGGGGCTTCTACAATGAGCAGTTCTTC. Translating it yields CASSFTGGFYNEQFF.

This chain connects TRBV28 to TRBJ2-3; 7 nucleotides line up with TRBD1. The ends lost 7 bases at V and 2 bases at J; junction bases unmatched: 15. Germline-derived CDR1 and CDR2 are MDHEN and SYDVKM. The CDR3 runs 17 residues. The CDR3 loop is CASTRTGTKTFTDTQYF. The CDR3 DNA follows: TGTGCCAGCACACGGACAGGTACCAAAACCTTCACAGATACGCAGTATTTT.

The chain is built from TRBV9 and TRBJ2-3; 7 bases match TRBD1. The CDR3 has 15 residues. V shed 3 bases and J 5 bases; nucleotides not matched to a gene: 9. The germline V gene has CDR1 SGDLS and CDR2 YYNGEE. CDR3 sequence reads: CASSAASTGVDTQYF. The CDR3 DNA sequence: TGTGCCAGCAGCGCCGCCAGTACAGGGGTAGATACGCAGTATTTT.

A few counts support this clone. Other DNA sequences in this specimen translate into the identical CDR3. V is TRBV6-5 and J is TRBJ2-3; 9 positions match TRBD1. Germline CDR1 MNHEY, CDR2 SVGAGI. Trimming took 8 bases from V and 3 from J; bases not matched to a gene: 6. The CDR3 spans 14 residues. The CDR3 spells CASSPGTGTDTQYF. The CDR3 DNA follows: TGTGCCAGCTCCCCCGGGACAGGGACAGATACGCAGTATTTT.

This chain connects TRBV4-2 to TRBJ2-3; D might be TRBD2 (5 bases). CDR1 is LGHNA and CDR2 is YNFKEQ in the germline V gene. V shed 1 base and J shed 3 bases, with 14 bases lying between them. The CDR3 extends over 16 amino acids. The CDR3 reads CASSQGGWEPTDTQYF. In nucleotides, the CDR3 is TGTGCCAGCAGCCAAGGAGGGTGGGAACCTACAGATACGCAGTATTTT.

V and J are TRBV6-6 and TRBJ2-2, with 7 nucleotides matching TRBD2. The germline CDR1 and CDR2 sequences are MNHNY and SVGAGI (reference sequence). V shed 7 bases and J 1 base; nucleotides not matched to a gene: 9. The CDR3 length is 16 residues. The CDR3 here is CASTRGDWENTGELFF. CDR3 DNA sequence: TGTGCCAGCACCCGGGGGGACTGGGAGAACACCGGGGAGCTGTTTTTT.

The chain uses TRBV5-1 and TRBJ1-2; 8 bases are shared with TRBD1. The V segment lost 4 bases and the J segment 8 bases; nucleotides outside the gene matches: 7. Germline CDR1 and CDR2: SGHRS and YFSETQ. This CDR3 is built from 13 residues. The CDR3 loop is CASSADRVEGYTF. CDR3 sequence (DNA): TGCGCCAGCAGCGCGGACAGGGTAGAGGGCTACACCTTC.

The chain employs TRBV3-1 (or the pseudogene TRBV3-2) and TRBJ1-1; 8 nucleotides line up with TRBD1. Per the germline V gene, CDR1 is LGHDT and CDR2 is YNNKEL (reference sequence). Trimming cost V 0 bases and J 3 bases; bases outside gene matches: 6. The CDR3 covers 16 residues. CDR3 coding DNA: TGTGCCAGCAGCCAAGATCAGGGGGCGTGGGACACTGAAGCTTTCTTT. Translating gives CASSQDQGAWDTEAFF.

The chain has TRBV5-4 and TRBJ2-1, with 7 nucleotides matching TRBD1. Germline trimming cut 1 base from V and 10 bases from J; bases unmatched to any gene: 8. The CDR3 is 14 residues long. CDR1 and CDR2 from the germline V gene are SGHNT and YYREEE (reference sequence). The CDR3 reads CASSLNRQGTEQFF. Written as DNA, the CDR3 is TGTGCCAGCAGCTTGAATCGACAGGGTACGGAGCAGTTCTTC.

This chain uses TRBV5-6 with TRBJ1-2; 8 nucleotides align to TRBD1. The CDR3 spans 14 residues. The V and J ends lost 5 bases and 9 bases, in that order; junction bases with no gene match: 12. Germline values: CDR1 SGHDT, CDR2 YYEEEE. The CDR3 spells CASSVRDRSWRYTF. CDR3 sequence (DNA): TGTGCCAGCAGTGTCCGGGACAGGTCTTGGCGCTACACCTTC.

V usage is TRBV9 and J usage is TRBJ2-1; 9 bases line up with TRBD2. Germline V gene sequence: CDR1 SGDLS, CDR2 YYNGEE. This CDR3 is 17 amino acids long. V was clipped by 3 bases and J by 9 bases; unmatched bases: 16. This chain's CDR3 is CASSALFAGGLRGEQFF. CDR3 nucleotide sequence: TGTGCCAGCAGCGCCCTATTCGCGGGGGGGCTTAGAGGTGAGCAGTTCTTC.

The J gene is TRBJ2-2, the V gene TRBV7-9; D may be TRBD1 (5 bases). Between the trimmed V and J ends, which lost 8 bases and 4 bases, there was a span of 14 bases. Germline CDR1 is SEHNR and CDR2 is FQNEAQ (reference sequence). This CDR3 is built from 14 residues. CDR3 DNA: TGTGCCAGCGACAGACTCGATGGCACCGGGGAGCTGTTTTTT. Amino acids: CASDRLDGTGELFF.

The chain has TRBV2 and TRBJ1-3; no definite D call. Trimming shortened V by 2 bases and J by 3 bases, and 8 bases separated the two germline ends. CDR1 is SNHLY and CDR2 is FYNNEI in the germline V gene. The CDR3 extends over 14 amino acids. The CDR3 region is CASSESSLGNTIYF. In DNA, the CDR3 is TGTGCCAGCAGTGAATCCAGTCTTGGAAACACCATATATTTT.